These 31 T cell receptor beta chains were sequenced from one sample in a study of vaccination and CD4 T cells after COVID-19. One entry per CDR3 protein results from TCRdb running MiXCR on the PCR reads. The sample includes some 25,000 distinct CDR3 sequences, around 53% seen only once; the top ten take approximately 0.99%. This sample comprised CD4+ T cells from blood, obtained before SARS-CoV-2 vaccination. The source is a human donor who had recovered from COVID-19.

V gene TRBV20-1 combines with J gene TRBJ2-7; D tentatively reads TRBD1 or TRBD2 (5 bases each). Per the germline V gene, CDR1 is DFQATT and CDR2 is SNEGSKA (reference sequence). Trimming shortened V by 0 bases and J by 2 bases, and 14 bases separated the two germline ends. CDR3 length equals 15 residues. CDR3 sequence reads: CSARDLRGATYEQYF. The CDR3 nucleotides read TGCAGTGCTAGAGACCTAAGGGGAGCCACCTACGAGCAGTACTTC.

The chain joins TRBV6-1 to TRBJ2-7; D remains unclear. Trimming removed 5 bases at V and 4 bases at J, with 9 bases between. Germline V gives CDR1 MNHNS, CDR2 SASEGT. This CDR3 has 12 amino acids. Here the CDR3 reads CASSRNQYEQYF. CDR3 sequence (DNA): TGTGCCAGCAGTCGTAACCAGTACGAGCAGTACTTC.

The genes are TRBV19 and TRBJ2-3; 11 nucleotides align to TRBD2. The germline gives CDR1 LNHDA, CDR2 SQIVND (reference sequence). The CDR3 covers 19 residues. Trimming cost V 3 bases and J 0 bases; bases outside gene matches: 11. The CDR3, as DNA: TGTGCCAGTAGTATGAGGTTAGCGGGAGGGCCATTGAGCACAGATACGCAGTATTTT. As protein: CASSMRLAGGPLSTDTQYF.

This clonotype turned up a few times. The chain carries TRBV27 and TRBJ1-6; the D is unclear. Germline CDR1 and CDR2: MNHEY and SMNVEV (reference sequence). V was cut by 0 bases and J by 2 bases, with 5 bases left in between. CDR3 size: 15 residues. CDR3: CASSLSNAYNSPLHF. CDR3 bases: TGTGCCAGCAGTTTATCGAATGCCTATAATTCACCCCTCCACTTT.

V gene TRBV7-6 combines with J gene TRBJ1-5; no definite D call. V dropped 1 base and J dropped 3 bases, with 7 bases sitting between them. The CDR3 is made up of 14 amino acids. Germline loops: CDR1 SGHVS, CDR2 FNYEAQ. In DNA form, the CDR3 reads TGTGCCAGCAGCTTAGACAGTGCCAATCAGCCCCAGCATTTT. Amino acid sequence: CASSLDSANQPQHF.

This chain links TRBV20-1 with TRBJ1-1; no clear D gene. There are 12 residues in the CDR3. CDR1 is DFQATT, CDR2 SNEGSKA, per germline (reference sequence). Trimming cost V 3 bases and J 2 bases, with 7 bases left between them. The CDR3 here is CSASRRNTEAFF. The CDR3 nucleotides are TGCAGTGCTAGTCGCCGAAACACTGAAGCTTTCTTT.

The V call is TRBV4-1, the J call TRBJ2-6; D not resolved. Per the germline V gene, CDR1 is MGHRA and CDR2 is YSYEKL. This CDR3 region has 16 residues. V lost 1 base, J lost 4 bases, and 11 bases lay in between. The DNA for the CDR3 is TGCGCCAGCAGCCAAGCTCGAACAGCAGGGGCCAACGTCCTGACTTTC. Residues: CASSQARTAGANVLTF.

CDR3: CSARASADRGSGELFF. The CDR3 coding sequence is TGCAGTGCTAGAGCCTCCGCAGACAGGGGAAGCGGGGAGCTGTTTTTT. V is TRBV20-1 and J is TRBJ2-2, with TRBD1 matching 8 bases. Germline values: CDR1 DFQATT, CDR2 SNEGSKA (reference sequence). V gave up 1 base and J gave up 7 bases; unmatched junction bases: 11. The CDR3 is made up of 16 amino acids.

The chain couples TRBV7-7 to TRBJ2-1, with D perhaps TRBD2 (5 bases). This CDR3 region has 14 residues. The germline V gene has CDR1 SSHAT and CDR2 FNYEAQ (reference sequence). Trimming pared 1 base from V and 9 bases from J, leaving 13 bases between. The CDR3 region has the DNA TGTGCCAGCAGCTTAGTCCCGGGGAAGGGTGAGCAGTTCTTC. Translation gives CASSLVPGKGEQFF.

The J gene is TRBJ2-2, the V gene TRBV18; 8 bases align to TRBD1. The J segment lost 6 bases and the V segment lost 4 bases, leaving 19 bases of the junction unmatched. Germline V lookup: CDR1 KGHSH, CDR2 LQKENI. This CDR3 has 19 residues. The CDR3 nucleotides read TGTGCCAGCTCACTACGTAAACAAACAGGGGGATTTTCGGCCGGGGAGCTGTTTTTT. It is translated as CASSLRKQTGGFSAGELFF.

Of note for this clonotype: One end of the junction fails to match germline, which may point to a read error. The V and J genes are TRBV7-7 and TRBJ2-5; 9 nucleotides match TRBD1. CDR1 is SSHAT and CDR2 is FNYEAQ in the germline V gene (reference sequence). CDR3 size: 15 residues. The CDR3 loop reads CASSPDRGYRETQYF. The CDR3 region has the DNA TGTGCTAGCAGCCCGGACAGGGGTTATCGAGAGACCCAGTACTTC.

The J gene is TRBJ2-3, the V gene TRBV20-1; D is unclear. This CDR3 is 11 amino acids long. From germline, CDR1 is DFQATT and CDR2 SNEGSKA (reference sequence). V shed 8 bases and J shed 9 bases, with 15 bases lying between them. In DNA form, the CDR3 reads TGCAGTACTCATTCCGACCGCACGCAGTATTTT. It translates to CSTHSDRTQYF.

The chain recombines TRBV19 with TRBJ2-6; no reliable D call. CDR3 length equals 10 residues. Trimming pared 7 bases from V and 10 bases from J, leaving 5 bases between. The germline CDR1 and CDR2 sequences are LNHDA and SQIVND (reference sequence). The CDR3 coding sequence is TGTGCCAGTACTCCGAACGTCCTGACTTTC. Its translation is CASTPNVLTF.

This chain joins TRBV2 and TRBJ2-1; 10 bases match TRBD2. Germline CDR1 reads SNHLY; CDR2 reads FYNNEI. J gave up 3 bases and V 6 bases, and 11 bases lay outside the gene matches. The CDR3 extends over 17 amino acids. DNA for the CDR3: TGTGCCAGCAGGGGGAAGGCGTTAGCGGGGGGCTACAATGAGCAGTTCTTC. It yields the protein CASRGKALAGGYNEQFF.

The chain recombines TRBV10-3 with TRBJ2-5; D not certain. CDR3 size: 14 residues. Germline V gene sequence: CDR1 ENHRY, CDR2 SYGVKD. V was clipped by 1 base and J by 2 bases, with 8 bases between them. The CDR3 here is CAISEFWGQETQYF. The CDR3 DNA reads as TGTGCCATCAGTGAGTTCTGGGGTCAAGAGACCCAGTACTTC.

This clonotype turned up a few times. This sequence joins TRBV24-1 and TRBJ2-7; 7 bases agree with TRBD1. Trimming at V came to 4 bases and at J to 7 bases, leaving 6 bases not matched to a gene. Per the germline V gene, CDR1 is KGHDR and CDR2 is SFDVKD. The CDR3 totals 13 residues. The CDR3 reads CATSDGQDREQYF. CDR3 bases: TGTGCCACCAGTGACGGACAGGATAGGGAGCAGTACTTC.

This clonotype was counted a few times. This chain connects TRBV6-5 to TRBJ1-3; unclear D gene. Looked up from germline, CDR1 is MNHEY and CDR2 is SVGAGI. V lost 2 bases, J lost 4 bases, and 18 bases lay in between. CDR3 length equals 17 residues. The chain's CDR3 is CASSYGSQAALGNTIYF. CDR3 nucleotide sequence: TGTGCCAGCAGTTACGGGAGCCAGGCTGCTCTGGGAAACACCATATATTTT.

The chain recombines TRBV7-9 with TRBJ1-3; D gene uncertain. V was clipped by 5 bases and J by 4 bases, with 21 bases between them. The CDR3 is 17 residues long. Germline V gene data show CDR1 as SEHNR and CDR2 as FQNEAQ (reference sequence). The CDR3 nucleotides read TGTGCCAGCAGCCCGCTTTTGGCAAGGGAGACCGGAAACACCATATATTTT. Its translation: CASSPLLARETGNTIYF.

The CDR3 DNA follows: TGCAGTGCCCCAGCGGGAGTACGTTACGAGCAGTACTTC. This sequence encodes CSAPAGVRYEQYF. The chain combines TRBV20-1 with TRBJ2-7, with 8 bases lining up with TRBD2. J gave up 4 bases and V 6 bases, and 8 bases lay outside the gene matches. The germline CDR1 and CDR2 sequences are DFQATT and SNEGSKA (reference sequence). This CDR3 has 13 amino acids.

This chain joins TRBV20-1 and TRBJ1-5, with D uncertain. The CDR3 has 12 residues. The V gene's germline CDR1 is DFQATT and CDR2 SNEGSKA (reference sequence). Deletions cut 6 bases from V and 3 bases from J, with 9 bases between. The CDR3 loop reads CSATTNNQPQHF. The DNA for the CDR3 is TGCAGTGCCACGACAAACAATCAGCCCCAGCATTTT.

The table lists this clonotype with a few counts. The rearrangement uses TRBV28 and TRBJ1-2; D is uncertain. V lost 6 bases and J lost 8, with 16 bases in between. CDR3 length: 13 amino acids. Germline CDR1 reads MDHEN; CDR2 reads SYDVKM. The chain's CDR3 is CASSSRRVGGYTF. The CDR3 region has the DNA TGTGCCAGCAGCTCGAGGCGGGTGGGAGGCTACACCTTC.

The genes are TRBV28 and TRBJ1-5; D not certain. The CDR3 runs to 15 residues. The V gene lost 3 bases and the J gene lost 4 bases, with 13 bases spanning the gap. Germline CDR1 reads MDHEN; CDR2 reads SYDVKM. The CDR3 spells CASSFLGKPNQPQHF. DNA for the CDR3: TGTGCCAGCAGTTTCTTAGGAAAACCAAATCAGCCCCAGCATTTT.

This sequence joins TRBV7-2 and TRBJ2-5, with unresolved D. The CDR3 is 14 amino acids. Germline assignment: CDR1 SGHTA and CDR2 FQGNSA. Trimming shortened V by 5 bases and J by 1 base, and 11 bases separated the two germline ends. The CDR3 loop is CASSQQRGQETQYF. The CDR3 nucleotides read TGTGCCAGCAGCCAGCAACGAGGCCAAGAGACCCAGTACTTC.

The chain has TRBV27 and TRBJ2-7; 13 bases align to TRBD2. Germline values: CDR1 MNHEY, CDR2 SMNVEV (reference sequence). Trimming at V came to 6 bases and at J to 3 bases, leaving 2 bases not matched to a gene. The CDR3 extends over 14 amino acids. The CDR3 bases are TGTGCCAGCAGCGGGACTAGCGGGGACTACGAGCAGTACTTC. Translation: CASSGTSGDYEQYF.

V usage is TRBV20-1 and J usage is TRBJ1-1; 7 bases line up with TRBD1. This CDR3 is built from 19 residues. With V trimmed by 8 bases and J by 2 bases, 26 bases remained unmatched. Germline V CDR1 and CDR2: DFQATT, SNEGSKA (reference sequence). DNA for the CDR3: TGCAGTATGTCAATAGGCCCGGGACAGCTGAAGGGGGGAAACACTGAAGCTTTCTTT. Residues: CSMSIGPGQLKGGNTEAFF.

Written as DNA, the CDR3 is TGTGCCAGCAGCCCACGGGGGTTCGAGCAGTACTTC. Protein: CASSPRGFEQYF. This chain connects TRBV7-2 to TRBJ2-7; possibly TRBD2 for D (6 bases). V dropped 5 bases and J dropped 6 bases, with 11 bases sitting between them. There are 12 residues in the CDR3. Germline CDR1 SGHTA, CDR2 FQGNSA.

This clonotype was counted between two and nine times. The chain uses TRBV7-2 and TRBJ2-5, with 8 bases fitting TRBD2. The germline V gene has CDR1 SGHTA and CDR2 FQGNSA. J lost 5 bases, V lost 3 bases, and 5 bases had no gene match. CDR3 length equals 14 residues. In DNA, the CDR3 is TGTGCCAGCAGCTTTCGGACTAGCCGGGAGACCCAGTACTTC. This sequence encodes CASSFRTSRETQYF.

V is TRBV7-9 and J is TRBJ2-2; D ambiguous. CDR3 size: 13 residues. In germline, CDR1 is SEHNR, CDR2 FQNEAQ (reference sequence). V lost 1 base and J lost 6, with 6 bases in between. In nucleotides, the CDR3 is TGTGCCAGCAGCTTAGTGGGGTCCGGGGAGCTGTTTTTT. Amino acid sequence: CASSLVGSGELFF.

The rearrangement joins TRBV30 to TRBJ1-1; a possible D gene is TRBD1 (5 bases). This CDR3 contains 17 residues. Trimming pared 3 bases from V and 2 bases from J, leaving 22 bases between. Germline lookup yields CDR1 GTSNPN and CDR2 SVGIG (reference sequence). CDR3 protein: CAWRPDLLRVSNTEAFF. CDR3 in DNA: TGTGCCTGGAGGCCTGACCTACTCAGGGTCAGCAACACTGAAGCTTTCTTT.

This clonotype was recorded only once. In DNA, the CDR3 is TGTGCCAGTACCCCGGGACTGTTTTACAATGAGCAGTTCTTC. It yields the protein CASTPGLFYNEQFF. The chain links TRBV19 to TRBJ2-1, with D possibly being TRBD2 (6 bases). Deletions cut 7 bases from V and 4 bases from J, with 14 bases between. Germline assignment: CDR1 LNHDA and CDR2 SQIVND (reference sequence). The CDR3 consists of 14 residues. The variable domain in full, with the rest retrieved from reference TRBV19 and TRBJ2-1, is DGGITQSPKYLFRKEGQNVTLSCEQNLNHDAMYWYRQDPGQGLRLIYYSQIVNDFQKGDIAEGYSVSREKKESFPLTVTSAQKNPTAFYLCASTPGLFYNEQFFGPGTRLTVL.

The J gene is TRBJ2-5, the V gene TRBV14; the D call may be TRBD1 or TRBD2 (5 bases each). The length of the CDR3 is 14 residues. Per germline, CDR1 SGHDN and CDR2 FVKESK. Trimming cost V 3 bases and J 2 bases, with 10 bases left between them. The CDR3 sequence: CASSQDGTQETQYF. CDR3 nucleotides: TGTGCCAGCAGCCAGGATGGGACGCAAGAGACCCAGTACTTC.